These 5 T cell receptor beta chains were all obtained from the same sample, sequenced in a study of blood T cell repertoires in COVID-19. Profiling relied on immunoSEQ multiplex PCR, and the TCRdb table lists in-frame clones only, not all of them. The repertoire holds over 200,000 clones, with approximately 84% as singletons. Sample: peripheral blood. Receptor source: a man aged 35-49 years with active or convalescent COVID-19.

V usage is TRBV13 and J usage is TRBJ1-2; 9 nucleotides match TRBD1. V lost 4 bases to trimming and J lost 4 bases; unmatched junction nucleotides: 10. From germline, CDR1 is PRHDT and CDR2 FYEKMQ (reference sequence). The CDR3 is 16 amino acids. In nucleotides, the CDR3 is TGTGCCAGCAGCTCCACCCCGGGACAGGGTGGCTATGGCTACACCTTC. Translated: CASSSTPGQGGYGYTF.

The chain carries TRBV2 and TRBJ2-5; a weak D match, TRBD1 (5 bases). This CDR3 is built from 15 residues. V was shortened by 6 bases and J by 9 bases, with 23 bases between the two germline ends. Germline V gives CDR1 SNHLY, CDR2 FYNNEI. Written as DNA, the CDR3 is TGTGCCAGCAGCGACCTCAAGGGGTCCCTCGCGGCCCAGTACTTC. Protein sequence: CASSDLKGSLAAQYF.

This clone appeared a single time. V and J are TRBV11-2 and TRBJ2-2, with TRBD1 matching 7 bases. J lost 5 bases, V lost 5 bases, and 5 bases had no gene match. CDR1 and CDR2 (germline): SGHAT, FQNNGV. The CDR3 runs 14 residues. CDR3 bases: TGTGCCAGCAGCCCAGACAGGGAAACCGGGGAGCTGTTTTTT. It codes for CASSPDRETGELFF.

The V gene is TRBV6-5, the J gene TRBJ1-1, with 11 bases matching TRBD1. This CDR3 has 14 residues. The V and J ends lost 5 bases and 5 bases, in that order; junction bases with no gene match: 4. Germline CDR1 MNHEY, CDR2 SVGAGI. The CDR3 sequence is CASSTRDRGTEAFF. For the CDR3, the DNA is TGTGCCAGCAGTACCCGGGACAGGGGGACTGAAGCTTTCTTT.

This clone was picked up a small number of times. This chain connects TRBV2 to TRBJ1-1, with TRBD1 identical over 9 bases. V trimming: 4 bases; J trimming: 10 bases; junction bases outside the gene matches: 13. CDR3 length equals 15 residues. Germline assignment: CDR1 SNHLY and CDR2 FYNNEI. The CDR3 protein is CASSGRDRVVGRAFF. In nucleotides, the CDR3 is TGTGCCAGCAGTGGCCGGGACAGGGTTGTCGGGAGAGCTTTCTTT.